This record covers a single TCR beta chain. The antigen is not known. Since a much larger clone is just one base distant, this may be a read error. Amplified TCR beta CDR3 regions derived from RNA transcripts. HTBI primers were the set used in a first-round RT-PCR of the TCR CDR3. MiXCR was run by TCRdb on the multiplex PCR reads, yielding one entry per CDR3 protein. Among about 370,000 distinct CDR3 sequences, 15% were seen once, and the ten largest hold 15% to 20%. This entry is derived from a study of T cells in Graves' hyperthyroidism and ophthalmopathy. General study findings and limits: Peripheral blood also featured most of the thyroid clonotypes expanded above 0.001.

CDR3 length: 14 residues. Germline-derived CDR1 and CDR2 are SGHVS and FQNEAQ. Material for sequencing was blood. The chain uses TRBV7-8 and TRBJ2-1, with TRBD2 identical over 8 bases. The J call may not be correct, given that the DNA end is closer to TRBJ2-7. This TCR was sampled from a woman aged 60 to 75 with Graves' ophthalmopathy. The CDR3 region is CASQVGLVRNEQYF. As DNA, the CDR3 is TGTGCCAGCCAGGTGGGACTAGTCCGGAATGAGCAGTACTTC.